Listed here are 23 T cell receptor beta chains from one sample, sequenced in a study of identical twins. MiXCR, applied by TCRdb to the 5' RACE reads, yields one record per CDR3 protein. Found here are hundreds of thousands of distinct CDR3 sequences, 7.1% of them singletons; the top ten hold over 1.5%. The data also belong to a second study, concerning yellow fever vaccine responses in identical twins.

Sample: PBMCs. The source of these receptors is a woman younger than 30 in good health.

This chain links TRBV28 with TRBJ1-4; a weak D match, TRBD1 (6 bases). This CDR3 comprises 15 residues. Germline V gene data show CDR1 as MDHEN and CDR2 as SYDVKM. V lost 4 bases and J 3 bases, leaving 12 bases between the germline ends. The CDR3 region is CASSSYGTPNEKLFF. The CDR3 DNA sequence: TGTGCCAGCAGTTCTTACGGGACACCTAATGAAAAACTGTTTTTT. The full variable domain, with the rest looked up from reference TRBV28 and TRBJ1-4, is DVKVTQSSRYLVKRTGEKVFLECVQDMDHENMFWYRQDPGLGLRLIYFSYDVKMKEKGDIPEGYSVSREKKERFSLILESASTNQTSMYLCASSSYGTPNEKLFFGSGTQLSVL.

This clonotype has at least ten counts. This chain joins TRBV12-3 or TRBV12-4 and TRBJ2-2; no clear D. The length of the CDR3 is 13 residues. Between the trimmed V and J ends, which lost 8 bases and 5 bases, there was a span of 12 bases. The CDR3 DNA sequence: TGTGCCAGCGCTCCGCAGCAGACCGGGGAGCTGTTTTTT. Translation: CASAPQQTGELFF.

The gene calls are TRBV10-3 and TRBJ2-1; the match to TRBD2 covers 11 bases. V shed 7 bases and J 5 bases; nucleotides not matched to a gene: 4. Germline CDR1 is ENHRY and CDR2 is SYGVKD. The CDR3 consists of 14 residues. This chain's CDR3 is CAIMGLAANNEQFF. CDR3 bases: TGTGCCATCATGGGACTAGCGGCAAACAATGAGCAGTTCTTC.

V gene TRBV7-2 combines with J gene TRBJ2-7; D gene unclear. The V and J ends lost 0 bases and 5 bases respectively, with 17 bases between them. The CDR3 has 16 residues. CDR1 SGHTA and CDR2 FQGNSA come from the germline V gene. The CDR3 protein is CASSLAYLPTRHEQYF. The CDR3 bases are TGTGCCAGCAGCTTAGCATATTTGCCTACGAGGCACGAGCAGTACTTC.

This clonotype was counted at least ten times. The rearrangement uses TRBV18 and TRBJ2-1; D call uncertain. V was clipped by 5 bases and J by 9 bases, with 14 bases between them. The V gene's germline CDR1 is KGHSH and CDR2 LQKENI. The CDR3 has 13 residues. The CDR3 is CASSGNPGGEQFF. The CDR3 nucleotides are TGTGCCAGCTCAGGCAACCCAGGTGGTGAGCAGTTCTTC.

Only a few counts were recorded for this clonotype. The chain is built from TRBV5-1 and TRBJ2-6; 7 nucleotides agree with TRBD1. The CDR3 runs 15 residues. Germline-derived CDR1 and CDR2 are SGHRS and YFSETQ. V dropped 5 bases and J dropped 0; count of bases not matched to a gene: 2. The CDR3: CASRRDSSGANVLTF. The CDR3 DNA is TGCGCCAGCAGAAGGGACAGCTCTGGGGCCAACGTCCTGACTTTC.

The chain uses TRBV5-1 and TRBJ2-5; D is possibly TRBD1 or TRBD2 (5 bases each). Germline assignment: CDR1 SGHRS and CDR2 YFSETQ. V gave up 4 bases and J gave up 4 bases, with 14 bases separating them. The CDR3 extends over 14 amino acids. CDR3 in DNA: TGCGCCAGCAGCCTCGCGAGGGGAATAGAGACCCAGTACTTC. Translated, it gives CASSLARGIETQYF.

This clonotype was recorded many times. CDR3 sequence (DNA): TGTGCCAGCAGTCCCGGGACAGGGACATCCTACGAGCAGTACGTC. Amino acids: CASSPGTGTSYEQYV. This sequence joins TRBV28 and TRBJ2-7, with TRBD1 matching 9 bases. This CDR3 comprises 15 residues. Germline CDR1 reads MDHEN; CDR2 reads SYDVKM. V was clipped by 5 bases and J by 1 base; unmatched bases: 6.

Only a few counts were recorded for this clonotype. V and J are TRBV27 and TRBJ2-1, with a possible D match to TRBD1 (6 bases). The CDR3 sequence is 18 residues long. V lost 8 bases and J lost 2, with 25 bases in between. The germline V gene has CDR1 MNHEY and CDR2 SMNVEV (reference sequence). CDR3 in amino acids: CASLKDNSGDGTYNEQFF. CDR3 sequence (DNA): TGTGCCAGCCTTAAGGACAACTCAGGGGATGGAACCTACAATGAGCAGTTCTTC.

This chain uses TRBV7-2 with TRBJ2-1; tentative D call: TRBD2 (6 bases). Germline V CDR1 and CDR2: SGHTA, FQGNSA. CDR3 length: 16 residues. Trimming shortened V by 5 bases and J by 3 bases, and 17 bases separated the two germline ends. The CDR3 DNA reads as TGTGCCAGCAGCGCGTACGGGACTTCAGGCTACAATGAGCAGTTCTTC. It translates to CASSAYGTSGYNEQFF.

V and J are TRBV4-1 and TRBJ2-1; 7 positions agree with TRBD2. The CDR3 runs 14 residues. Germline lookup yields CDR1 MGHRA and CDR2 YSYEKL. V was pared by 2 bases and J by 8 bases, with 6 bases of the junction left unmatched. In DNA, the CDR3 is TGCGCCAGCAGCCAATTAGCGGGTTTCGATGAGCAGTTCTTC. Translation: CASSQLAGFDEQFF.

The V call is TRBV5-6, the J call TRBJ2-7; 7 bases match TRBD1. CDR1 is SGHDT and CDR2 is YYEEEE in the germline V gene. V dropped 4 bases and J dropped 7; count of bases not matched to a gene: 8. CDR3 length: 13 amino acids. The CDR3 coding sequence is TGTGCCAGCAGCAGGACAGGTCCGGGTGAGCAGTACTTC. Translation: CASSRTGPGEQYF.

The chain is built from TRBV9 and TRBJ1-1, with D maybe TRBD1 (5 bases). CDR3 length: 13 residues. The V and J ends lost 5 bases and 3 bases respectively, with 11 bases between them. Germline lookup yields CDR1 SGDLS and CDR2 YYNGEE. For the CDR3, the DNA is TGTGCCAGCAGGAGATGGGGGTACACTGAAGCTTTCTTT. This translates into CASRRWGYTEAFF.

The chain links TRBV20-1 to TRBJ2-2; D ambiguous. The germline CDR1 and CDR2 sequences are DFQATT and SNEGSKA (reference sequence). CDR3 length: 14 residues. V was pared by 3 bases and J by 1 base, with 9 bases between. The CDR3 bases are TGCAGTGCTAGGAACCGGAAGAACACCGGGGAGCTGTTTTTT. Its protein product is CSARNRKNTGELFF.

This clonotype showed up many times. The J gene is TRBJ1-1, the V gene TRBV5-6; D ambiguous. This CDR3 spans 14 amino acids. Germline CDR1 reads SGHDT; CDR2 reads YYEEEE. Trimming pared 4 bases from V and 2 bases from J, leaving 12 bases between. CDR3 sequence reads: CASSDRVPNTEAFF. The CDR3, as DNA: TGTGCCAGCAGCGACCGGGTCCCAAACACTGAAGCTTTCTTT.

This clonotype was seen at least ten times. The chain employs TRBV5-1 and TRBJ2-3; D uncertain. Trimming cost V 3 bases and J 4 bases, with 9 bases left between them. Per germline, CDR1 SGHRS and CDR2 YFSETQ. The CDR3 has 13 amino acids. The CDR3 spells CASSSQQPDTQYF. In nucleotides, the CDR3 is TGCGCCAGCAGCTCCCAACAGCCAGATACGCAGTATTTT.

The rearrangement uses TRBV6-5 and TRBJ1-6; D is unclear. This CDR3 contains 14 residues. V was pared by 2 bases and J by 7 bases, with 9 bases between. The germline V gene encodes CDR1 MNHEY and CDR2 SVGAGI. CDR3 loop: CASSYGSPNSPLHF. The DNA of the CDR3 is TGTGCCAGCAGTTACGGGTCCCCCAATTCACCCCTCCACTTT.

This clonotype was found a few times. The CDR3 here is CASSQQFEQFF. CDR3 DNA sequence: TGTGCCAGCAGCCAACAGTTTGAGCAGTTCTTC. This chain links TRBV11-2 with TRBJ2-1; D unclear. CDR3 length: 11 amino acids. Trimming shortened V by 5 bases and J by 9 bases, and 8 bases separated the two germline ends. Germline CDR1 SGHAT, CDR2 FQNNGV.

The chain links TRBV5-1 to TRBJ1-6, with 7 bases identical to TRBD1. The CDR3 sequence is 16 residues long. The germline gives CDR1 SGHRS, CDR2 YFSETQ. V shed 2 bases and J 3 bases; nucleotides not matched to a gene: 5. This chain's CDR3 is CASSFRGQDYNSPLHF. The CDR3 DNA sequence: TGCGCCAGCAGCTTTCGTGGACAGGACTATAATTCACCCCTCCACTTT.

The chain has TRBV6-5 and TRBJ2-3; perhaps TRBD1 as D (6 bases). Trimming shortened V by 2 bases and J by 2 bases, and 11 bases separated the two germline ends. Germline V CDR1 and CDR2: MNHEY, SVGAGI. This CDR3 is 15 amino acids long. CDR3 sequence (DNA): TGTGCCAGCAGTTACAGGACAGCCAACACAGATACGCAGTATTTT. Its translation: CASSYRTANTDTQYF.

This clonotype occurred a few times. This sequence joins TRBV20-1 and TRBJ2-7; D gene uncertain. The CDR3 loop spans 13 amino acids. The V gene's germline CDR1 is DFQATT and CDR2 SNEGSKA (reference sequence). Trimming removed 0 bases at V and 2 bases at J, with 8 bases between. The CDR3 DNA sequence: TGCAGTGCTAGAGATACCCTAACCTACGAGCAGTACGTC. It codes for CSARDTLTYEQYV.

The chain is built from TRBV15 and TRBJ1-6, with no clear D. Looked up from germline, CDR1 is LNHNV and CDR2 is YYDKDF (reference sequence). The CDR3 spans 13 residues. V lost 4 bases and J 7 bases, leaving 8 bases between the germline ends. As DNA, the CDR3 is TGTGCCACCAGCAAACAGAAAAATTCACCCCTCCACTTT. Protein sequence: CATSKQKNSPLHF.

This clonotype was counted ten times or more. The chain's CDR3 is CASSLRQDNSPLHF. The DNA of the CDR3 is TGTGCCAGCAGTTTACGGCAGGATAATTCACCCCTCCACTTT. This chain connects TRBV12-3 or TRBV12-4 to TRBJ1-6; D remains unclear. Trimming stripped 2 bases from V and 5 bases from J, with 7 bases between. The CDR3 runs 14 residues.